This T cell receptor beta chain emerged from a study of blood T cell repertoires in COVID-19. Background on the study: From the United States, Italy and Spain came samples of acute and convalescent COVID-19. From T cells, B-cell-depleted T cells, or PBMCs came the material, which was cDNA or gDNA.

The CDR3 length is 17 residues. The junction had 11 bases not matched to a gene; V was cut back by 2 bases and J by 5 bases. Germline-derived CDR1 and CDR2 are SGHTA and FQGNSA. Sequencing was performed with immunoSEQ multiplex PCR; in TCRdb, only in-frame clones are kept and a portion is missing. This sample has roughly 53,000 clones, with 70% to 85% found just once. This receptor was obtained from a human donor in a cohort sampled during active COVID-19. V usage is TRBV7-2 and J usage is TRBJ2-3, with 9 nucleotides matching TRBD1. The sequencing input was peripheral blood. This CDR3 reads CASSLSLLGQGLDTQYF. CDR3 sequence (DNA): TGTGCCAGCAGCTTAAGTCTATTGGGACAGGGCTTAGATACGCAGTATTTT.